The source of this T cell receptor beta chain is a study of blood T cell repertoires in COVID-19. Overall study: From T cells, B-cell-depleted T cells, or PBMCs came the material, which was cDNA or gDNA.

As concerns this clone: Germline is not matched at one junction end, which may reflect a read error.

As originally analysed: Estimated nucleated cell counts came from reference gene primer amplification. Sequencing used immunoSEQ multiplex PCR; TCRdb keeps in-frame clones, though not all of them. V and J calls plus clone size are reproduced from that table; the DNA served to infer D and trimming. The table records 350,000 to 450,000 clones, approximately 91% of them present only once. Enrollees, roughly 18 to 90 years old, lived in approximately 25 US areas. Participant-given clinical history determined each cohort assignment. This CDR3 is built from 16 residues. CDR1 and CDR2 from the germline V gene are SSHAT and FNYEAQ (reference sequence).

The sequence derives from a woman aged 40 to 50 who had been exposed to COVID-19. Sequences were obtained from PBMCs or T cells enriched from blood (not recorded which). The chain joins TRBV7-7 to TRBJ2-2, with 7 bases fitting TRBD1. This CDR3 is CASSSGLDRYTGELFF. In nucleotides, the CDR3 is TGTGCTAGCAGCTCCGGCCTGGACAGGTACACCGGGGAGCTGTTTTTT.